This is a list of T cell receptor beta chains from one sample in a study of blood T cell repertoires in COVID-19. Sequencing was performed with immunoSEQ multiplex PCR; in TCRdb, only in-frame clones are kept and a portion is missing. The sample consists of tens of thousands of clones, about 70% of them appearing once. Sequenced material: peripheral blood. These receptors originate from a man aged 80 or over with acute or convalescent COVID-19. Each CDR3 is given with its conserved first and last residue. The D gene is left open where the match is weak. Only part of the rows carry a size: once, few, many, or a class if the clone is expanded.

. TRBJ1-2 TRBD1 15 TRBV28 TGTGCCAGCAGCCTTGGAGGACAGGGGGCAATTGGCTACACCTTC CASSLGGQGAIGYTF
many TRBJ2-7 . 15 TRBV11-2 TGTGCCAGCAGCTTAGGGGCAGGGACTGCCTACGAGCAGTACTTC CASSLGAGTAYEQYF
. TRBJ2-7 TRBD2 15 TRBV24-1 TGTGCCACCAGTGAAGGGACTAGCGGGAGATACGAGCAGTACTTC CATSEGTSGRYEQYF
once TRBJ2-3 TRBD1 14 TRBV28 TGTGCCAGCACCAATAGGGGGCGAACAGATACGCAGTATTTT CASTNRGRTDTQYF
. TRBJ2-2 TRBD1 15 TRBV25-1 TGTGCCAGCAGTGAGACAGGGGCCAACACCGGGGAGCTGTTTTTT CASSETGANTGELFF
. TRBJ1-3 TRBD1 14 TRBV6-5 TGTGCCAGCAGTTACGGGGGACAGGGAAACACCATATATTTT CASSYGGQGNTIYF
. TRBJ2-7 . 12 TRBV28 TGTGCCAGCAGCACAGGGTCCGTCGAGCAGTACTTC CASSTGSVEQYF
. TRBJ1-2 . 16 TRBV11-2 TGTGCCAGCAGCCCTATTCGGAGGCTGTCCAACTATGGCTACACCTTC CASSPIRRLSNYGYTF
. TRBJ2-3 TRBD2 17 TRBV7-2 TGTGCCAGCAGCTGGGGACTAGCGGGAGGGGGGGAAGATACGCAGTATTTT CASSWGLAGGGEDTQYF
. TRBJ2-3 . 16 TRBV4-3 TGCGCCAGCAGCCAAGCGTCTTTTACTTCCACAGATACGCAGTATTTT CASSQASFTSTDTQYF
. TRBJ1-4 TRBD1 15 TRBV9 TGTGCCAGCAGCCGTGGGACAGCAACTAATGAAAAACTGTTTTTT CASSRGTATNEKLFF